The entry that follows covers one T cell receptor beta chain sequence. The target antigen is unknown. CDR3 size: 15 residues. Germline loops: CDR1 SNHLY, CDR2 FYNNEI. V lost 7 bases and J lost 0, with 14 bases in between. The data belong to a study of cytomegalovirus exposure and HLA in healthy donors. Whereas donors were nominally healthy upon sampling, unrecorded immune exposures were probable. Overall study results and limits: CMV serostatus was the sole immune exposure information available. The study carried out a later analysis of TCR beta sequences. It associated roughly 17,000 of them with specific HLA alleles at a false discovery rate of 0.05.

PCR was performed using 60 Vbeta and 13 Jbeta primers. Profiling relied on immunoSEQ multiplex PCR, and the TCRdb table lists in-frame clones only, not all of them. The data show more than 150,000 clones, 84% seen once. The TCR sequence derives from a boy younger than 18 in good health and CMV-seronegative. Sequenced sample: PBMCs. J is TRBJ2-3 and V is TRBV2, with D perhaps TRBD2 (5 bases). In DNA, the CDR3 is TGTGCCAGCACCGAAACGGGGATTAGCACAGATACGCAGTATTTT. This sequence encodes CASTETGISTDTQYF. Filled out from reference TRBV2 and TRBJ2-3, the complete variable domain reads EPEVTQTPSHQVTQMGQEVILRCVPISNHLYFYWYRQILGQKVEFLVSFYNNEISEKSEIFDDQFSVERPDGSNFTLKIRSTKLEDSAMYFCASTETGISTDTQYFGPGTRLTVL.